The next 23 T cell receptor beta chains were all read from a single sample in a study of neurological immune-mediated disorders. Time point noted: longitudinal time-point 1 (baseline). In TCRdb, the 5' RACE reads were re-called with MiXCR into one record per CDR3 protein. The sample records tens of thousands of distinct CDR3 sequences, approximately 13% being singletons. Sequenced material: PBMCs. Receptor source: a female donor with HTLV-1-associated myelopathy (HAM/TSP).

This clonotype was seen repeatedly, ten times or more. The rearrangement uses TRBV5-1 and TRBJ2-7; TRBD1 is a possible D gene (6 bases). CDR1 SGHRS and CDR2 YFSETQ come from the germline V gene. The CDR3 spans 12 residues. With 5 bases removed from V and 4 bases from J, the gap between germline ends came to 10 bases. CDR3 in DNA: TGCGCCAGCAGTGGGACAAATTACGAGCAGTACTTC. It yields the protein CASSGTNYEQYF.

In this sample, this clonotype turned up a few times. This chain links TRBV7-9 with TRBJ1-2; D unclear. Germline lookup yields CDR1 SEHNR and CDR2 FQNEAQ (reference sequence). Trimming shortened V by 5 bases and J by 6 bases, and 10 bases separated the two germline ends. The CDR3 loop spans 12 amino acids. The CDR3 DNA reads as TGTGCCAGCAGCATACGGGATAATGGCTACACCTTC. This codes for CASSIRDNGYTF.

This clonotype was counted many times. This sequence joins TRBV5-1 and TRBJ2-7; TRBD2 agrees at 8 bases. Trimming at V came to 0 bases and at J to 3 bases, leaving 11 bases not matched to a gene. This CDR3 is 17 amino acids long. Germline V gene lookup returns CDR1 SGHRS and CDR2 YFSETQ. The CDR3 sequence is CASSLVPGSGSFYEQYF. CDR3 coding DNA: TGCGCCAGCAGCTTGGTCCCAGGAAGCGGGAGCTTCTACGAGCAGTACTTC.

In its sample, this clonotype was seen many times. V gene TRBV20-1 combines with J gene TRBJ2-3, with D perhaps TRBD2 (6 bases). V lost 2 bases to trimming and J lost 10 bases, with 16 bases between them. Germline CDR1 is DFQATT and CDR2 is SNEGSKA (reference sequence). The CDR3 runs 13 residues. As DNA, the CDR3 is TGCAGTGCTAGACAACCAAGCGGGCGACCGCAGTATTTT. The encoded protein is CSARQPSGRPQYF.

This clonotype was observed many times. The CDR3 DNA reads TGCGCCAGCAGCTGGGACGGACAGGGGCGGGAGCAGTACTTC. This codes for CASSWDGQGREQYF. The chain has TRBV5-1 and TRBJ2-7; 9 nucleotides agree with TRBD1. This CDR3 contains 14 residues. Per germline, CDR1 SGHRS and CDR2 YFSETQ. The V gene end was trimmed by 3 bases and the J gene end by 7 bases; junction bases not matched to a gene: 8.

This clonotype was seen ten or more times. The gene calls are TRBV9 and TRBJ2-5; D might be TRBD1 (5 bases). Germline CDR1 and CDR2: SGDLS and YYNGEE. The CDR3 sequence is 15 residues long. Deletions cut 0 bases from V and 1 base from J, with 10 bases between. The CDR3 protein is CASSVERTLQETQYF. The CDR3 DNA sequence: TGTGCCAGCAGCGTAGAAAGGACACTCCAAGAGACCCAGTACTTC.

This clonotype has at least ten counts. Germline is not matched at one junction end, which may reflect a read error. The chain uses TRBV15 and TRBJ2-7; 7 bases are a match to TRBD1. The V gene's germline CDR1 is LNHNV and CDR2 YYDKDF (reference sequence). The CDR3 is 16 residues long. CDR3 coding DNA: TGTGCTACCAGCAGAGAAGGTTTCGGGACAGCCTACGAGCAGTACTTC. Translation gives CATSREGFGTAYEQYF.

The chain links TRBV30 to TRBJ2-5; possible D gene TRBD1, 6 bases. Germline lookup yields CDR1 GTSNPN and CDR2 SVGIG (reference sequence). The CDR3 extends over 13 amino acids. V was cut by 2 bases and J by 2 bases, with 9 bases left in between. The CDR3 DNA is TGTGCCTGGAGTACAGGGAATCAAGAGACCCAGTACTTC. The encoded protein is CAWSTGNQETQYF. The complete variable domain, with remaining parts taken from reference TRBV30 and TRBJ2-5, reads SQTIHQWPATLVQPVGSPLSLECTVEGTSNPNLYWYRQAAGRGLQLLFYSVGIGQISSEVPQNLSASRPQDRQFILSSKKLLLSDSGFYLCAWSTGNQETQYFGPGTRLLVL.

This clonotype was counted a few times. The chain uses TRBV5-1 and TRBJ2-7; the D call may be TRBD1 or TRBD2 (6 bases each). The CDR3 extends over 18 amino acids. Per germline, CDR1 SGHRS and CDR2 YFSETQ. Trimming left V 2 bases short and J 1 base short, with 22 bases between. CDR3 sequence (DNA): TGCGCCAGCAGCTTATCGGGCAGGGGAGGCGGACCGTCCTACGAGCAGTACTTC. Translated, it gives CASSLSGRGGGPSYEQYF.

The rearrangement links TRBV5-4 to TRBJ2-7, with a possible D match to TRBD2 (6 bases). Germline V gene sequence: CDR1 SGHNT, CDR2 YYREEE (reference sequence). The CDR3 runs 16 residues. V dropped 0 bases and J dropped 7 bases, with 20 bases sitting between them. The CDR3 here is CASSLVGAAPGEEQYF. The DNA for the CDR3 is TGTGCCAGCAGCTTGGTCGGGGCCGCCCCGGGGGAGGAGCAGTACTTC.

This clonotype was counted ten times or more. The chain is built from TRBV5-5 and TRBJ2-3; 8 nucleotides align to TRBD2. The V and J ends lost 2 bases and 4 bases, in that order; junction bases with no gene match: 9. Germline lookup yields CDR1 SGHKS and CDR2 YYEKEE (reference sequence). This CDR3 comprises 16 residues. This CDR3 reads CASSFSATSDPDTQYF. CDR3 nucleotides: TGTGCCAGCAGCTTTTCGGCGACTAGCGATCCAGATACGCAGTATTTT. The whole variable domain, remainder taken from reference TRBV5-5 and TRBJ2-3, is DAGVTQSPTHLIKTRGQQVTLRCSPISGHKSVSWYQQVLGQGPQFIFQYYEKEERGRGNFPDRFSARQFPNYSSELNVNALLLGDSALYLCASSFSATSDPDTQYFGPGTRLTVL.

This clonotype has more than one count but fewer than ten. One base away lies a much larger clone, so this may be a sequencing read error. The V gene is TRBV6-1, the J gene TRBJ1-1; D not resolved. CDR3 size: 11 residues. Per the germline V gene, CDR1 is MNHNS and CDR2 is SASEGT. The DNA of the CDR3 is TGTTCCAGCAGGCCCATCACTGAAGCTTTCTTT. Translated: CSSRPITEAFF.

This clonotype has a count of ten or more. The chain couples TRBV10-1 to TRBJ2-2; 7 bases match TRBD2. The CDR3 is 14 residues long. Germline V gene data show CDR1 as WNHNN and CDR2 as SYGVQD (reference sequence). V shed 6 bases and J 7 bases; nucleotides not matched to a gene: 8. The CDR3 loop reads CASSPSGGYGELFF. CDR3 bases: TGCGCCAGCAGCCCCTCGGGAGGATACGGGGAGCTGTTTTTT.

The table lists this clonotype with many counts. The rearrangement links TRBV11-2 to TRBJ1-6, with D uncertain. The CDR3 has 16 residues. Trimming took off 6 bases at V and 7 bases at J, with 19 bases between the two ends. Germline CDR1 is SGHAT and CDR2 is FQNNGV. The DNA of the CDR3 is TGTGCCAGCAGTCACCGTCGGCGGGATCCAAATTCACCCCTCCACTTT. Protein: CASSHRRRDPNSPLHF.

This clonotype was seen ten or more times. The rearrangement links TRBV21-1 to TRBJ1-4; the table's D call of TRBD1 was not tested on the DNA. TRBV21-1 corresponds to a pseudogene. This CDR3 has 15 residues. The CDR3 DNA follows: TGTGCCAGCAGCACCTACGACAGGGGTAGTGAAAAACTGTTTTTT. Amino acid sequence: CASSTYDRGSEKLFF.

By proportion, this clonotype is medium-sized. The V call is TRBV6-6, the J call TRBJ1-6, with TRBD1 matching 9 bases. J gave up 7 bases and V 8 bases, and 3 bases lay outside the gene matches. Germline V gene lookup returns CDR1 MNHNY and CDR2 SVGAGI (reference sequence). The CDR3 has 13 amino acids. CDR3 DNA sequence: TGTGCCAGCCGGGACAGGGAAAATTCACCCCTCCACTTT. Translated: CASRDRENSPLHF.

This clonotype turned up a few times. The chain uses TRBV28 and TRBJ2-6; the D gene could be TRBD1 or TRBD2 (6 bases each). The CDR3 is 16 amino acids. Trimming took 6 bases from V and 4 from J, leaving 16 bases between them. The germline gives CDR1 MDHEN, CDR2 SYDVKM. In nucleotides, the CDR3 is TGTGCCAGCAGGGACGGGGGTGGGACAGGGGCCAACGTCCTGACTTTC. As protein: CASRDGGGTGANVLTF. The full variable domain, rest sourced from reference TRBV28 and TRBJ2-6, is DVKVTQSSRYLVKRTGEKVFLECVQDMDHENMFWYRQDPGLGLRLIYFSYDVKMKEKGDIPEGYSVSREKKERFSLILESASTNQTSMYLCASRDGGGTGANVLTFGAGSRLTVL.

This clonotype occurred many times. The genes are TRBV3-1 and TRBJ2-7; 7 bases fit TRBD1. The CDR3 spans 16 residues. Germline-derived CDR1 and CDR2 are LGHDT and YNNKEL (reference sequence). V shed 4 bases, J shed 2 bases, and the junction held 11 bases outside the gene matches. CDR3 DNA: TGTGCCAGCAGCCGAAACGTACTGACAGGGACCTACGAGCAGTACTTC. The encoded protein is CASSRNVLTGTYEQYF.

This clonotype was detected ten times or more. The chain combines TRBV13 with TRBJ2-7, with a weak D call TRBD1 (6 bases). CDR3 length: 12 residues. V was trimmed by 5 bases and J by 10 bases, leaving 15 bases between them. Germline loops: CDR1 PRHDT, CDR2 FYEKMQ (reference sequence). The CDR3 DNA is TGTGCCAGCAGCCTTGAACCGGGACATCAGTACTTC. Amino acid sequence: CASSLEPGHQYF.

This clonotype was detected ten times or more. The genes are TRBV5-1 and TRBJ2-7, with D possibly being TRBD2 (6 bases). The CDR3 consists of 14 residues. V shed 0 bases and J shed 3 bases, with 10 bases lying between them. Germline V gene lookup returns CDR1 SGHRS and CDR2 YFSETQ. Here the CDR3 reads CASSLVPGGYEQYF. CDR3 nucleotides: TGCGCCAGCAGCTTGGTTCCCGGGGGCTACGAGCAGTACTTC.

Regarding this clonotype: Since the CDR3 does not end with the conserved phenylalanine or tryptophan, this likely comes from a read error. The CDR3 reads CASSNGGGQANYYEQFS. DNA of the CDR3: TGCGCCAGCAGCAACGGCGGAGGACAGGCTAATTACTATGAGCAGTTCTCC. The V and J genes are TRBV5-1 and TRBJ2-1; 7 bases line up with TRBD1. V lost 4 bases and J lost 8; bases outside the gene matches: 18. Germline-derived CDR1 and CDR2 are SGHRS and YFSETQ. The CDR3 is made up of 17 amino acids.

The chain couples TRBV6-2 or TRBV6-3 to TRBJ2-5, with unresolved D. CDR3 length equals 14 residues. With 6 bases removed from V and 4 bases from J, the gap between germline ends came to 15 bases. Germline V gene data show CDR1 as MNHEY and CDR2 as SVGEGT. The CDR3 is CASSNPPSRETQYF. The DNA for the CDR3 is TGTGCCAGCAGCAACCCCCCCTCGAGAGAGACCCAGTACTTC.

This clonotype was observed at least ten times. The gene calls are TRBV7-9 and TRBJ2-7; 7 bases map to TRBD1. The V gene's germline CDR1 is SEHNR and CDR2 FQNEAQ (reference sequence). Trimming at V came to 8 bases and at J to 1 base, leaving 5 bases not matched to a gene. CDR3 size: 13 residues. The CDR3 region has the DNA TGTGCCAGCCTAAGGGACAGATCCTACGAGCAGTACTTC. Protein: CASLRDRSYEQYF. The full variable domain, in which reference TRBV7-9 and TRBJ2-7 provide the parts outside the CDR3, is DTGVSQNPRHKITKRGQNVTFRCDPISEHNRLYWYRQTLGQGPEFLTYFQNEAQLEKSRLLSDRFSAERPKGSFSTLEIQRTEQGDSAMYLCASLRDRSYEQYFGPGTRLTVT.